One T cell receptor (beta chain) is described in this entry. In its sample, this clone was seen a few times. No antigen is known for it. There are no base qualities to consult, and no much larger clone falls within one base. This entry comes from a study of blood T cell repertoires in COVID-19 (dated by TCRdb to the early 2020s). For the study in its entirety: Collaborator samples came from the United States, Italy and Spain and covered acute and convalescent phases of COVID-19. The prospective study material was composed of cDNA or gDNA derived from T cells, B-cell-depleted T cells, or PBMCs. Deeply sampled blood TCRbeta repertoires from subjects exposed to, actively infected with, or recovered from COVID-19 were included in the dataset. A freely available public database, intended as a resource for researchers studying the immune response to SARS-CoV-2, is where the repertoires were released. Samples were obtained from the ongoing ImmuneRACE study (first 160 participants) and from roughly 1,300 subjects provided by 6 global collaborators. Nearly every sample came with metadata listing a de-identified subject ID, COVID-19 status, age in years and sex. Where HLA class I and class II types were available, the types were taken from metadata supplied by the sample provider, not from assay-based typing.

Overall study outcomes, separate from this receptor: The quantity of clinical and demographic metadata differed by source and by participant and was supplied without curation.

The immunoSEQ Assay, a bias-controlled multiplex PCR, was used to amplify TCRbeta CDR3 regions from genomic DNA. Processing in the source paper ran as follows. Nucleated cell counts per sample were estimated from amplification of reference gene primers within the assay. To quantify the absolute abundance of each unique TCRbeta CDR3 rearrangement, sequence reads were collapsed and filtered. Productive Simpson clonality was computed per sample as the square root of Simpson's diversity index over productive rearrangements. TCRdb re-hosts the immuneACCESS table, in-frame sequences only. Its copies lack some clones; in the studies checked, an unresolved V gene accounts for under half of them, and the cause for the rest is not known. That table supplies the V and J calls and clone size; D and trimming were determined from the DNA. This sample lists about 100,000 clones; approximately 89% were detected once. The ten largest clonotypes hold around 2.1% of the sample.

The CDR3 runs 15 amino acids, cysteine and phenylalanine included. CDR3 DNA only is kept here, 45 bases in frame from base 1. Each collaborating institution followed its own protocols to collect whole blood in K2EDTA tubes. For TCRbeta analysis, collaborators shipped samples as frozen whole blood, isolated PBMCs, or DNA extracted from either of those sample types. The sequence is built from TRBV21-1 and TRBJ1-1; the table's TRBD1 call for D was not verified on the DNA. TRBV21-1 is given as a pseudogene. The TCR was taken from a man aged 45-65 years with active COVID-19. The sequencing sample was made of peripheral blood. This receptor carries the CDR3 CASSNKTGVNTEAFF. The DNA sequence is given as TGTGCCAGCAGCAACAAGACAGGGGTGAACACTGAAGCTTTCTTT.